Listed below are T cell receptor beta chains from one sample, sequenced in a study of blood T cells in healthy people across ages. One entry per CDR3 protein results from TCRdb running MiXCR on the 5' RACE reads. The sample includes about 1.8 million distinct CDR3 sequences, approximately 50% of them seen just once. The specimen sequenced was blood. All receptors derive from a woman aged 40 to 49 in good health. Each CDR3 is given with its conserved first and last residue. The D gene is left open where the match is weak. Clone size is stated in some rows and not others, as once, few, many or a class when expanded.

CDR3aa	CDR3nt	v_gene	abundance	j_gene	d_gene
CASSRTRDTQYF	TGTGCCAGCAGCCGAACAAGAGATACGCAGTATTTT	TRBV7-2	few	TRBJ2-3	NA
CASSSHGFANEKLFF	TGCGCCAGCAGCTCACATGGGTTTGCTAATGAAAAACTGTTTTTT	TRBV5-1	few	TRBJ1-4	NA
CSAPGGANYGYTF	TGCAGTGCCCCGGGGGGTGCGAACTATGGCTACACCTTC	TRBV20-1	NA	TRBJ1-2	NA
CASRGRGGKGFKQFF	TGTGCCAGCAGAGGAAGGGGAGGGAAGGGTTTTAAGCAGTTCTTC	TRBV7-8	NA	TRBJ2-1	TRBD2
CASTSRAALNPYEQYF	TGTGCCAGCACCTCCAGGGCAGCGTTAAATCCCTACGAGCAGTACTTC	TRBV7-9	NA	TRBJ2-7	NA
CAISESLRQETQYF	TGTGCCATCAGTGAGTCCTTGAGGCAAGAGACCCAGTACTTC	TRBV10-3	few	TRBJ2-5	NA
CASSLSGGANTEAFF	TGTGCCAGCAGCTTAAGTGGGGGGGCCAACACTGAAGCTTTCTTT	TRBV7-8	NA	TRBJ1-1	NA
CASSLRAGNQPQHF	TGTGCCAGCAGTCTTAGGGCGGGCAATCAGCCCCAGCATTTT	TRBV28	NA	TRBJ1-5	NA
CSVVVVAAYGYTF	TGCAGCGTTGTTGTGGTGGCTGCCTATGGCTACACCTTC	TRBV29-1	NA	TRBJ1-2	NA
CASSQDIGLSYNEQFF	TGCGCCAGCAGCCAAGATATAGGGCTCTCGTACAATGAGCAGTTCTTC	TRBV4-3	NA	TRBJ2-1	NA
CASSYNNNSPLHF	TGTGCCAGCAGCTACAATAATAATTCACCCCTCCACTTT	TRBV7-3	NA	TRBJ1-6	NA
CSARDHRGLVAYEQYF	TGCAGTGCTAGAGATCACCGGGGGTTGGTAGCCTACGAGCAGTACTTC	TRBV20-1	few	TRBJ2-7	NA
CASTPREGGYGYTF	TGTGCCAGCACCCCTAGGGAGGGGGGCTATGGCTACACCTTC	TRBV6-6	NA	TRBJ1-2	NA
CAGSLRLMQRTGLNTEAFF	TGTGCCGGCAGTCTCAGACTAATGCAGAGGACGGGGTTGAACACTGAAGCTTTCTTT	TRBV6-1	NA	TRBJ1-1	NA
CASSEGSGLAADTQYF	TGTGCCAGCAGTGAAGGCTCGGGACTAGCGGCAGATACGCAGTATTTT	TRBV6-1	NA	TRBJ2-3	TRBD2
CASSSSGGDDEQFF	TGTGCCAGCAGTTCAAGCGGGGGAGATGATGAGCAGTTCTTC	TRBV28	few	TRBJ2-1	TRBD2
CASSPTQRRADTQYF	TGTGCCAGCAGCCCAACCCAGAGGAGAGCAGATACGCAGTATTTT	TRBV11-2	NA	TRBJ2-3	NA
CASRTGTGLSDTQYF	TGTGCCAGCAGGACCGGGACAGGGTTATCAGATACGCAGTATTTT	TRBV6-2/TRBV6-3	few	TRBJ2-3	TRBD1
CSAIGGAGLTDTQYF	TGCAGTGCCATCGGGGGAGCGGGGTTAACAGATACGCAGTATTTT	TRBV20-1	NA	TRBJ2-3	TRBD2
CASRGTSEGVEKLFF	TGTGCCAGCAGGGGGACCTCGGAGGGAGTTGAAAAACTGTTTTTT	TRBV28	NA	TRBJ1-4	NA
CASSQEGASDEQYF	TGTGCCAGCAGCCAAGAAGGGGCTAGCGACGAGCAGTACTTC	TRBV4-2	once	TRBJ2-7	NA
CASSYWFPAGLGSDGYTF	TGTGCCAGCAGTTACTGGTTCCCGGCGGGCTTGGGTTCTGATGGCTACACCTTC	TRBV6-2/TRBV6-3	NA	TRBJ1-2	NA
CASSITSGGHNEQFF	TGTGCCAGTAGTATTACTAGCGGGGGACACAATGAGCAGTTCTTC	TRBV19	NA	TRBJ2-1	TRBD2
CQIPDGYTF	TGCCAGATACCCGATGGCTACACCTTC	TRBV20-1	few	TRBJ1-2	NA
CASSSRTGGNIRTEAFF	TGCGCCAGCAGCTCCCGGACAGGGGGGAATATACGCACTGAAGCTTTCTTT	TRBV4-1	NA	TRBJ1-1	TRBD1
CASSYHRDRVSYEQYF	TGTGCCAGCAGTTACCACCGGGACAGGGTATCCTACGAGCAGTACTTC	TRBV7-2	NA	TRBJ2-7	TRBD1
CASSVTSGGSKDTQYF	TGTGCCAGCAGCGTCACTAGCGGGGGGAGTAAAGATACGCAGTATTTT	TRBV9	NA	TRBJ2-3	TRBD2
CATSHLNRQGAEKLFF	TGTGCCACCAGCCATTTAAACCGACAGGGGGCTGAAAAACTGTTTTTT	TRBV15	once	TRBJ1-4	TRBD1
CASSLWTSGERTDTQYF	TGTGCCAGCAGCCTTTGGACTAGCGGGGAGCGCACAGATACGCAGTATTTT	TRBV4-2	NA	TRBJ2-3	TRBD2
CASTEAWGTETQYF	TGTGCCAGCACCGAAGCGTGGGGGACGGAGACCCAGTACTTC	TRBV9	once	TRBJ2-5	NA
CASSSDRGLYGYTF	TGTGCCAGCAGTTCGGACAGGGGGTTGTATGGCTACACCTTC	TRBV7-2	few	TRBJ1-2	TRBD1
CSARDLGGRGYEQYF	TGCAGTGCTAGAGATCTCGGGGGCCGGGGGTACGAGCAGTACTTC	TRBV20-1	NA	TRBJ2-7	NA
CASSLVGGWNGYTF	TGTGCCAGCAGCTTAGTTGGGGGTTGGAATGGCTACACCTTC	TRBV7-9	NA	TRBJ1-2	NA
CASSIGTITSETQYF	TGCGCCAGCAGCATAGGGACGATAACCTCAGAGACCCAGTACTTC	TRBV5-1	NA	TRBJ2-5	NA
CAISSGQLATFGNEQFF	TGTGCCATCAGTTCCGGACAACTAGCGACCTTCGGGAATGAGCAGTTCTTC	TRBV10-3	once	TRBJ2-1	TRBD2
CATSDRTGQETQYF	TGTGCCACCAGTGATCGGACAGGACAAGAGACCCAGTACTTC	TRBV24-1	NA	TRBJ2-5	TRBD1
CSVEVQGGDQPQHF	TGCAGCGTTGAAGTACAGGGAGGAGATCAGCCCCAGCATTTT	TRBV29-1	once	TRBJ1-5	NA
CASSLFTTGAYNEQFF	TGTGCCAGCAGTTTATTCACTACCGGGGCCTACAATGAGCAGTTCTTC	TRBV27	NA	TRBJ2-1	NA
CASRETGNRSPPHF	TGTGCCAGCAGAGAGACAGGGAACCGTTCACCCCCCCACTTT	TRBV28	NA	TRBJ1-6	TRBD1
CARPPRGPYEQYF	TGTGCCAGACCGCCCCGGGGGCCCTACGAGCAGTACTTC	TRBV7-6	NA	TRBJ2-7	NA
CASSSPSTSLVGNEQYF	TGTGCCAGCAGCTCCCCTTCGACTAGCTTGGTTGGCAATGAGCAGTACTTC	TRBV7-2	NA	TRBJ2-5	TRBD2
CASSLFLQGWDTQYF	TGTGCCAGCAGCTTATTTCTCCAGGGCTGGGATACGCAGTATTTT	TRBV7-2	NA	TRBJ2-3	NA
CASSLAAGGGQETQYF	TGCGCCAGCAGCTTGGCGGCAGGCGGGGGGCAAGAGACCCAGTACTTC	TRBV5-1	NA	TRBJ2-5	TRBD2